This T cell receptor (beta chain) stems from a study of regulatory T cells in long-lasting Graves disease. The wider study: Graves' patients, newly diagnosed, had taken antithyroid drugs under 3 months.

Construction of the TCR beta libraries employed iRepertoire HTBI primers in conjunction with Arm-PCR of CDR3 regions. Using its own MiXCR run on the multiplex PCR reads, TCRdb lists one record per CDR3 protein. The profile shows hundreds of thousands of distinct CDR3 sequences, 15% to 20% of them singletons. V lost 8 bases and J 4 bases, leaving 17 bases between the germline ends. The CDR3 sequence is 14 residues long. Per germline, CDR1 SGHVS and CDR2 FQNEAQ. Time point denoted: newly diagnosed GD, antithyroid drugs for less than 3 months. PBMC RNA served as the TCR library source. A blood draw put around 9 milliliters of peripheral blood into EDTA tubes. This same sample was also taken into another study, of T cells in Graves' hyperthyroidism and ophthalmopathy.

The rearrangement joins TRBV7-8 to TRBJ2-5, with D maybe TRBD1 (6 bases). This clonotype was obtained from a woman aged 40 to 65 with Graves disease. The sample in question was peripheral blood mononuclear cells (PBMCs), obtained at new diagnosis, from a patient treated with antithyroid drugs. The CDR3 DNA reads TGTGCCAGCGGGCCAGGGGTCCTCCGAGAGACCCAGTACTTC. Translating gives CASGPGVLRETQYF.